Given below is one T cell receptor (beta chain) in context. The antigen remains undetermined. This specimen belongs to a study of T cell repertoires in cytomegalovirus infection. Study results and limitations: What dominated the ex vivo response were HLA-C-restricted CMV-specific TCR beta clonotypes.

One entry per CDR3 protein results from TCRdb running MiXCR on the reads. The sample contains over 150,000 distinct CDR3 sequences, roughly 14% of which appear only once. The V end lost 11 bases, the J end lost 1 base, and 11 bases lay between the germline ends. The CDR3 is 12 residues long. Germline V CDR1 and CDR2: ENHRY, SYGVKD. The receptor was derived from a human donor in good health (CMV status not recorded). Some clones in this sample may be carry-over from other donors' samples. Sequenced: PBMCs. The chain carries TRBV10-3 and TRBJ1-2; D unclear. The chain's CDR3 is CASRLGNYGYTF. The CDR3 DNA is TGTGCCTCACGGTTAGGTAACTATGGCTACACCTTC.